This is a list of T cell receptor beta chains from one sample in a study of shared clonotypes between healthy human individuals. Profiled with immunoSEQ multiplex PCR; TCRdb holds only in-frame clones, not every one. This table holds about 1 million clones, 65% to 75% found once. The source material was memory CD4+ T cells sorted from blood. These receptors all stem from a man aged 18 to 30 in good health. Each CDR3 is given with its conserved first and last residue. D genes are given only for firm matches. The size field is filled for only some rows; it gives once, few, many or a size class.

V,length,D,J,size,DNA,CDR3
TRBV7-6,15,.,TRBJ2-3,.,TGTGCCAGCAGCAAAGCGGTACAGGTCACAGATACGCAGTATTTT,CASSKAVQVTDTQYF
TRBV7-2,16,TRBD2,TRBJ2-7,.,TGTGCCAGCAGCCGCCGGGGAGCAGCGGGAGTGGAAGAGCAGTACTTC,CASSRRGAAGVEEQYF
TRBV2,12,.,TRBJ2-3,.,TGTGCCAGCAGTGAAGCGGGCTGGACGCAGTATTTT,CASSEAGWTQYF
TRBV4-3,14,.,TRBJ2-1,.,TGCGCCAGCAGCCAAGATCTCCGGGACGATGAGCAGTTCTTC,CASSQDLRDDEQFF
TRBV28,13,.,TRBJ2-7,.,TGTGCCAGCAGTTTGTACCAGCCCCCCGAGCAGTACTTC,CASSLYQPPEQYF
TRBV7-2,14,.,TRBJ2-7,.,TGTGCCAGCAGCCATTCTCAGGGGCGGTACGAGCAGTACTTC,CASSHSQGRYEQYF
TRBV4-2,14,.,TRBJ2-1,.,TGTGCCAGCAGCCAGCTGAGCTCCTACAATGAGCAGTTCTTC,CASSQLSSYNEQFF
TRBV5-6,13,.,TRBJ2-6,.,TGTGCCAGCAGCCTACCAGGGGCCAACGTCCTGACTTTC,CASSLPGANVLTF
TRBV15,16,.,TRBJ2-4,.,TGTGCCACCAGCGATTTAGAGCGGCTAGCCAAAAACATTCAGTACTTC,CATSDLERLAKNIQYF
TRBV10-3,13,.,TRBJ2-3,few,TGTGCCATCAGTGAGTCGACGGCAGATACGCAGTATTTT,CAISESTADTQYF
TRBV28,18,.,TRBJ1-5,.,TGTGCCAGCGCCGGATCGGGTAGGTCAGGGGCTGGCAATCAGCCCCAGCATTTT,CASAGSGRSGAGNQPQHF
TRBV7-6,14,TRBD2,TRBJ2-1,.,TGTGCCAGCAGCTCCTGGACTAGCCACAATGAGCAGTTCTTC,CASSSWTSHNEQFF
TRBV25-1,14,TRBD2,TRBJ2-1,once,TGTGCCAGCACCTCATCGGGGGGGTACAATGAGCAGTTCTTC,CASTSSGGYNEQFF
TRBV12-5,14,.,TRBJ1-5,.,TGTGCTAGTGGTTCCTCAGGGGGCAATCAGCCCCAGCATTTT,CASGSSGGNQPQHF
TRBV10-2,15,.,TRBJ2-3,.,TGCGCCAGCAAACCGGGACCCGGCCCCACAGATACGCAGTATTTT,CASKPGPGPTDTQYF
TRBV30,16,.,TRBJ2-7,.,TGTGCCTGGAGTCCCCGTAGGGCCTCTAGCTCCTACGAGCAGTACTTC,CAWSPRRASSSYEQYF
TRBV5-1,16,TRBD2,TRBJ2-5,.,TGCGCCAGCAGCGTGAACCCCCGGGGGGTCGGAGAGACCCAGTACTTC,CASSVNPRGVGETQYF
TRBV10-3,14,.,TRBJ1-1,.,TGTGCCACTAACCCCCAGGGATTGAACACTGAAGCTTTCTTT,CATNPQGLNTEAFF
TRBV6-4,13,.,TRBJ1-2,.,TGTGCCAGCAGGGACCTAAGGACAGATGGCTACACCTTC,CASRDLRTDGYTF
TRBV4-1,17,TRBD2,TRBJ2-1,.,TGCGCCAGCAGCCAACTCGGACTAGCAGGTCGATCGGGTGAGCAGTTCTTC,CASSQLGLAGRSGEQFF
TRBV18,14,.,TRBJ2-2,.,TGTGCCAGCTCACGCTCCAGGGGAACCGGGGAGCTGTTTTTT,CASSRSRGTGELFF
TRBV23-1,16,.,TRBJ1-2,.,TGCGCCAGCAGCCTTCGCGGGGACCAGGGGCGCTATGGCTACACCTTC,CASSLRGDQGRYGYTF
TRBV4-3,17,.,TRBJ1-2,.,TGCGCCAGCAGCCGGGCGATCACGAGGGACGGTCAGAGTGGCTACACCTTC,CASSRAITRDGQSGYTF
TRBV4-2,13,.,TRBJ2-7,.,TGTGCCAGCAGCCAAGACAGGCTACGGGAGCAGTACTTC,CASSQDRLREQYF
TRBV6-1,14,.,TRBJ1-3,.,TGTGCCAGCAAGCAGGGTTTCGCAGGAAACACCATATATTTT,CASKQGFAGNTIYF
TRBV6-1,15,.,TRBJ1-6,.,TGTGCCAGCAGTGAACGAGGAGGGCAGGGTTCACCCCTCCACTTT,CASSERGGQGSPLHF
TRBV4-1,17,TRBD1,TRBJ2-4,.,TGCGCCAGCAGCCAAGATAAGAGGACAGGGCTCAAAAACATTCAGTACTTC,CASSQDKRTGLKNIQYF
TRBV5-1,13,.,TRBJ2-3,.,TGCGCCAGCAGCGGGGCCCGCACAGATACGCAGTATTTT,CASSGARTDTQYF
TRBV6-5,14,TRBD2,TRBJ2-7,once,TGTGCCAGCACCAGGGGTAGCGGGAGCTACGAGCAGTACTTC,CASTRGSGSYEQYF
TRBV5-1,14,.,TRBJ1-5,.,TGCGCCAGCAGCCCTGACAGCGTCAATCAGCCCCAGCATTTT,CASSPDSVNQPQHF
TRBV7-6,11,.,TRBJ2-3,.,TGTGCCAGCAGCTTCGAGGATACGCAGTATTTT,CASSFEDTQYF